This T cell receptor beta chain was identified in a study of cytomegalovirus exposure and HLA in healthy donors. Turning to the study itself: The 120 validation repertoires used the same platform as the 550 to 800 first-cohort repertoires (as reported by a later analysis). Study-wide results and limits: There were 160 or so TCR beta chains listed as cytomegalovirus-associated. Usually a TCR sequence was rare, but some public TCRs were found in many donors.

This CDR3 spans 13 amino acids. J was trimmed by 7 bases and V by 2 bases; bases with no gene match: 1. CDR1 is SGHVS and CDR2 is FNYEAQ in the germline V gene. This clone was found once. Its antigen is unidentified. The donors were part of the validation cohort of 100 to 150 subjects. That cohort was separate from the first cohort, which comprised 550 to 750 subjects. TCRdb's table, derived via immunoSEQ multiplex PCR, lists solely in-frame clones and lacks some. The sample lists more than 120,000 clones; approximately 86% were seen once. The chain joins TRBV7-6 to TRBJ2-2, with 7 nucleotides matching TRBD1. This clonotype originated in a young man in good health and CMV-seropositive. Sequenced sample: PBMCs. The CDR3 DNA reads TGTGCCAGCAGCTTACAGGGGGTCGGGGAGCTGTTTTTT. Its translation: CASSLQGVGELFF. Full variable domain (missing parts from reference TRBV7-6 and TRBJ2-2): GAGVSQSPRYKVTKRGQDVALRCDPISGHVSLYWYRQALGQGPEFLTYFNYEAQQDKSGLPNDRFSAERPEGSISTLTIQRTEQRDSAMYRCASSLQGVGELFFGEGSRLTVL.